The next 30 T cell receptor beta chains were all read from a single sample in a study of cytomegalovirus exposure and HLA in healthy donors. PCR amplification relied on 60 Vbeta primers (plus 13 Jbeta primers). Clones were sequenced by immunoSEQ multiplex PCR, and TCRdb holds only the in-frame ones, with some missing. The sample lists about 98,000 clones, roughly four fifths seen once, with under 4.5% in the top ten. Material: PBMCs. The receptors were gathered from a female donor in good health and CMV-seropositive.

The chain links TRBV11-2 to TRBJ1-5; 9 bases map to TRBD1. The CDR3 contains 15 residues. Germline values: CDR1 SGHAT, CDR2 FQNNGV. V lost 1 base to trimming and J lost 4 bases; unmatched junction nucleotides: 2. The CDR3 sequence: CASSLGDRENQPQHF. In nucleotides, the CDR3 is TGTGCCAGCAGCTTAGGGGACAGGGAGAATCAGCCCCAGCATTTT.

This chain connects TRBV5-1 to TRBJ1-3; D is perhaps TRBD1 (5 bases). The CDR3 is 16 residues long. Between the trimmed V and J ends, which lost 1 base and 4 bases, there was a span of 15 bases. The germline V gene encodes CDR1 SGHRS and CDR2 YFSETQ. CDR3 nucleotides: TGCGCCAGCAGCTTGCCGGGGGAGCTCTTCGGAAACACCATATATTTT. It codes for CASSLPGELFGNTIYF.

The chain links TRBV4-1 to TRBJ1-2, with TRBD1 as a possible D gene (6 bases). CDR3 length equals 15 residues. Trimming left V 1 base short and J 2 bases short, with 11 bases between. CDR1 and CDR2 (germline): MGHRA, YSYEKL. CDR3 loop: CASSQVSDRNYGYTF. CDR3 DNA sequence: TGCGCCAGCAGCCAAGTCTCGGACAGAAACTATGGCTACACCTTC.

The chain couples TRBV11-2 to TRBJ1-6; no definite D call. The CDR3 length is 14 residues. The V end was cut by 1 base, the J end by 13 bases, with 14 bases between. Germline V gives CDR1 SGHAT, CDR2 FQNNGV. The CDR3 protein is CASSLGPEARPLHF. The CDR3 DNA follows: TGTGCCAGCAGCTTAGGGCCTGAGGCTAGGCCCCTCCACTTT.

This chain links TRBV28 with TRBJ1-5; 7 bases fit TRBD1. This CDR3 comprises 14 residues. Per the germline V gene, CDR1 is MDHEN and CDR2 is SYDVKM. The junction had 8 bases not matched to a gene; V was cut back by 5 bases and J by 7 bases. CDR3 coding DNA: TGTGCCAGCAGTCCCCAAACAGGGGACCAGCCCCAGCATTTT. Encoded protein: CASSPQTGDQPQHF. Looking up the rest from reference TRBV28 and TRBJ1-5 gives the full variable domain: DVKVTQSSRYLVKRTGEKVFLECVQDMDHENMFWYRQDPGLGLRLIYFSYDVKMKEKGDIPEGYSVSREKKERFSLILESASTNQTSMYLCASSPQTGDQPQHFGDGTRLSIL.

The chain employs TRBV4-1 and TRBJ1-3; maybe TRBD1 (5 bases). CDR1 and CDR2 (germline): MGHRA, YSYEKL. This CDR3 has 18 residues. V was cut by 2 bases and J by 2 bases, with 19 bases left in between. This CDR3 is CASSQPLAGRVAGNTIYF. The CDR3 region has the DNA TGCGCCAGCAGCCAACCTCTGGCGGGGCGGGTAGCTGGAAACACCATATATTTT.

The V call is TRBV9, the J call TRBJ2-3; the match to TRBD2 covers 7 bases. V was clipped by 3 bases and J by 12 bases; unmatched bases: 7. Germline values: CDR1 SGDLS, CDR2 YYNGEE. The CDR3 totals 12 residues. Here the CDR3 reads CASSGGAGNQYF. CDR3 sequence (DNA): TGTGCCAGCAGCGGGGGAGCGGGGAACCAGTATTTT.

This clone has only one observation. The chain carries TRBV6-6 and TRBJ2-7; possible D gene TRBD1, 6 bases. The CDR3 spans 12 residues. Germline V CDR1 and CDR2: MNHNY, SVGAGI (reference sequence). Trimming took 5 bases from V and 5 from J, leaving 10 bases between them. The CDR3 is CASSPTGNEQYF. The DNA for the CDR3 is TGTGCCAGCAGTCCTACAGGGAACGAGCAGTACTTC.

The chain combines TRBV4-1 with TRBJ1-1; 7 nucleotides line up with TRBD1. Germline loops: CDR1 MGHRA, CDR2 YSYEKL. The length of the CDR3 is 14 residues. Germline trimming cut 2 bases from V and 4 bases from J; bases unmatched to any gene: 4. DNA of the CDR3: TGCGCCAGCAGCCAATACAGGGGAGCCACTGAAGCTTTCTTT. Translation: CASSQYRGATEAFF.

The chain joins TRBV7-9 to TRBJ2-1, with 9 bases aligning to TRBD2. Germline lookup yields CDR1 SEHNR and CDR2 FQNEAQ (reference sequence). The CDR3 spans 17 residues. The trim removed 5 bases at V and 2 bases at J, leaving 10 bases unmatched. The CDR3 region is CASSPPFSSGTYNEQFF. Here the CDR3 DNA reads TGTGCCAGCAGCCCGCCCTTCTCTAGCGGGACCTACAATGAGCAGTTCTTC.

The V gene is TRBV7-9, the J gene TRBJ1-2; 7 bases agree with TRBD1. V shed 5 bases, J shed 2 bases, and the junction held 5 bases outside the gene matches. This CDR3 region has 14 residues. Germline-derived CDR1 and CDR2 are SEHNR and FQNEAQ (reference sequence). CDR3 in amino acids: CASSQGQANYGYTF. DNA of the CDR3: TGTGCCAGCAGCCAAGGACAGGCGAACTATGGCTACACCTTC.

The chain carries TRBV19 and TRBJ2-2; 9 bases are shared with TRBD1. J gave up 6 bases and V 5 bases, and 7 bases lay outside the gene matches. Germline V gene data show CDR1 as LNHDA and CDR2 as SQIVND (reference sequence). This CDR3 comprises 15 residues. The CDR3 region is CASSGKGQGAGELFF. The CDR3, as DNA: TGTGCCAGTAGTGGCAAGGGACAGGGAGCCGGGGAGCTGTTTTTT.

On this clone itself: At one of its ends the junction is not consistent with the germline gene, which may arise from a read error. The chain has TRBV7-7 and TRBJ2-3; possibly TRBD1 for D (5 bases). Germline V lookup: CDR1 SSHAT, CDR2 FNYEAQ (reference sequence). This CDR3 contains 15 residues. This CDR3 is CASSFRDRDTDTQYF. The CDR3 region has the DNA TGTGCTAGCAGCTTCAGAGACAGAGACACAGATACGCAGTATTTT.

The chain employs TRBV2 and TRBJ2-3; 11 nucleotides align to TRBD2. The CDR3 is 22 residues long. Germline assignment: CDR1 SNHLY and CDR2 FYNNEI. The CDR3 region has the DNA TGTGCTTCACCCGGTCCCGGGGCTAGCGGGGGGAAGGGTCGAGGACACACAGATACGCAGTATTTT. Its protein is CASPGPGASGGKGRGHTDTQYF.

This clone showed up just a few times. This sequence joins TRBV5-4 and TRBJ1-2; maybe TRBD1 (6 bases). CDR1 and CDR2 from the germline V gene are SGHNT and YYREEE (reference sequence). This CDR3 comprises 14 residues. Trimming shortened V by 4 bases and J by 4 bases, and 14 bases separated the two germline ends. CDR3 protein: CASSGEGGGYGYTF. CDR3 nucleotide sequence: TGTGCCAGCAGCGGCGAGGGAGGGGGCTATGGCTACACCTTC.

The gene calls are TRBV19 and TRBJ1-5; possibly TRBD1 for D (6 bases). This CDR3 comprises 15 residues. V lost 5 bases, J lost 4 bases, and 15 bases lay in between. Germline V gives CDR1 LNHDA, CDR2 SQIVND (reference sequence). CDR3 sequence: CASSLVGTTNQPQHF. The CDR3 bases are TGTGCCAGTAGTCTTGTCGGGACAACTAATCAGCCCCAGCATTTT.

The chain has TRBV28 and TRBJ2-1, with D uncertain. CDR3 length equals 16 residues. Between the trimmed V and J ends, which lost 2 bases and 7 bases, there was a span of 18 bases. CDR1 is MDHEN, CDR2 SYDVKM, per germline. The CDR3 loop reads CASSLPAAGLVNEQFF. For the CDR3, the DNA is TGTGCCAGCAGTTTACCGGCCGCCGGGTTGGTTAATGAGCAGTTCTTC.

The chain has TRBV5-6 and TRBJ1-4; D remains ambiguous. This CDR3 is built from 16 residues. V was shortened by 4 bases and J by 0 bases, with 13 bases between the two germline ends. Germline lookup yields CDR1 SGHDT and CDR2 YYEEEE. CDR3 loop: CASSEIGGPTNEKLFF. The DNA of the CDR3 is TGTGCCAGCAGCGAGATAGGAGGTCCAACTAATGAAAAACTGTTTTTT.

The chain carries TRBV7-7 and TRBJ2-1, with 10 bases lining up with TRBD2. Germline values: CDR1 SSHAT, CDR2 FNYEAQ (reference sequence). Trimming at V came to 5 bases and at J to 2 bases, leaving 3 bases not matched to a gene. This CDR3 is built from 15 residues. CDR3 sequence (DNA): TGTGCCAGCAGCCAGAGCGGGGGGGCCTACAATGAGCAGTTCTTC. It encodes CASSQSGGAYNEQFF.

J is TRBJ1-1 and V is TRBV23-1; 10 bases are a match to TRBD1. TRBV23-1 is flagged as an ORF with uncertain function. The CDR3 is 15 amino acids. The junction had 7 bases not matched to a gene; V was cut back by 5 bases and J by 4 bases. The CDR3 is CASSGGTGAGTEAFF. The CDR3 nucleotides read TGCGCCAGCAGTGGAGGGACAGGGGCGGGCACTGAAGCTTTCTTT.

V gene TRBV7-2 combines with J gene TRBJ1-4; no clear D. Germline CDR1 reads SGHTA; CDR2 reads FQGNSA. The CDR3 covers 15 residues. V lost 5 bases and J lost 10, with 20 bases in between. CDR3 nucleotides: TGTGCCAGCAGCCATCAGACAAGTCCGGCGGGAAAACTGTTTTTT. It is translated as CASSHQTSPAGKLFF.

In regard to this clone: Sequence at one end of the junction differs from germline and may be a read error. The chain recombines TRBV7-9 with TRBJ2-5; 7 nucleotides agree with TRBD2. The V gene's germline CDR1 is SEHNR and CDR2 FQNEAQ (reference sequence). The CDR3 sequence is 12 residues long. In DNA form, the CDR3 reads TGTTCCAGCAGCTTAACCGCGGGGGAAGAGTACTTC. Its translation: CSSSLTAGEEYF.

The chain joins TRBV10-2 to TRBJ1-2; D is unresolved. CDR3 length equals 13 residues. Germline loops: CDR1 WSHSY, CDR2 SAAADI. Deletions cut 2 bases from V and 2 bases from J, with 6 bases between. CDR3 nucleotide sequence: TGCGCCAGCAGTGAGAGAGGGAACTATGGCTACACCTTC. This translates into CASSERGNYGYTF.

The V gene is TRBV29-1, the J gene TRBJ1-2; D gene ambiguous. Germline V lookup: CDR1 SQVTM, CDR2 ANQGSEA. V was shortened by 1 base and J by 8 bases, with 11 bases between the two germline ends. The CDR3 is 12 amino acids. CDR3 amino acids: CSVEGSRGGYTF. In DNA, the CDR3 is TGCAGCGTTGAAGGTAGTCGGGGAGGCTACACCTTC. Variable domain in full (rest from reference TRBV29-1 and TRBJ1-2): SAVISQKPSRDICQRGTSLTIQCQVDSQVTMMFWYRQQPGQSLTLIATANQGSEATYESGFVIDKFPISRPNLTFSTLTVSNMSPEDSSIYLCSVEGSRGGYTFGSGTRLTVV.

The chain uses TRBV5-1 and TRBJ2-5; 12 positions agree with TRBD2. CDR3 length: 16 amino acids. The germline V gene has CDR1 SGHRS and CDR2 YFSETQ. V lost 2 bases and J lost 5; bases outside the gene matches: 7. The CDR3 DNA sequence: TGCGCCAGCAGCTTCCGACTAGCGGGAGACAGGGAGACCCAGTACTTC. Encoded protein: CASSFRLAGDRETQYF.

J is TRBJ1-5 and V is TRBV28, with 7 positions matching TRBD1. In germline, CDR1 is MDHEN, CDR2 SYDVKM. With V trimmed by 6 bases and J by 11 bases, 4 bases remained unmatched. The CDR3 covers 11 residues. The CDR3 DNA reads as TGTGCCAGCAGATTACAGGGGACCCAGCATTTT. Its protein product is CASRLQGTQHF.

This clone has just a few counts. The chain couples TRBV14 to TRBJ2-1; TRBD1 matches at 7 bases. The CDR3 runs to 16 residues. V was clipped by 1 base and J by 4 bases; unmatched bases: 7. CDR1 is SGHDN and CDR2 is FVKESK in the germline V gene. CDR3 in amino acids: CASSQGIGTAYNEQFF. The CDR3 DNA is TGTGCCAGCAGCCAAGGGATCGGGACAGCGTACAATGAGCAGTTCTTC.

The chain is built from TRBV27 and TRBJ2-3; TRBD2 might be the D (7 bases). The CDR3 consists of 15 residues. Germline loops: CDR1 MNHEY, CDR2 SMNVEV (reference sequence). V lost 5 bases, J lost 4 bases, and 16 bases lay in between. This CDR3 is CASSPARGAADTQYF. The CDR3 bases are TGTGCCAGCAGTCCGGCCCGGGGGGCTGCAGATACGCAGTATTTT.

The DNA of the CDR3 is TGCGCCAGCAGCTTGGAACCGGGACTAGAAGTCACCGGGGAGCTGTTTTTT. This sequence encodes CASSLEPGLEVTGELFF. The chain is built from TRBV5-1 and TRBJ2-2; 8 bases line up with TRBD2. V was clipped by 0 bases and J by 4 bases; unmatched bases: 8. The length of the CDR3 is 17 residues. Germline V gene sequence: CDR1 SGHRS, CDR2 YFSETQ. The full variable domain, with the rest looked up from reference TRBV5-1 and TRBJ2-2, is KAGVTQTPRYLIKTRGQQVTLSCSPISGHRSVSWYQQTPGQGLQFLFEYFSETQRNKGNFPGRFSGRQFSNSRSEMNVSTLELGDSALYLCASSLEPGLEVTGELFFGEGSRLTVL.

Here the CDR3 reads CASRSQGAGTEAFF. The CDR3 region has the DNA TGTGCCAGCAGATCACAGGGGGCTGGCACTGAAGCTTTCTTT. The chain joins TRBV6-1 to TRBJ1-1; 9 bases are a match to TRBD1. The germline CDR1 and CDR2 sequences are MNHNS and SASEGT. V shed 6 bases, J shed 4 bases, and the junction held 6 bases outside the gene matches. The CDR3 covers 14 residues.